A selection of T cell receptor beta chains follows, all from one sample in a study of Ad26.COV2.S vaccination and SARS-CoV-2 variants. This table comes from immunoSEQ multiplex PCR, and its TCRdb copy is limited to in-frame clones, with some not included. The sample has roughly 380,000 clones; approximately 84% are singletons. The sequencing used peripheral blood, collected in a trial of Ad26.COV2.S vaccine versus placebo. The receptor set was obtained from a person between 18 and 59 years old who received the Ad26.COV2.S COVID-19 vaccine or a placebo. Each CDR3 is given with its conserved first and last residue. The D gene is left open where the match is weak. Only some rows state a clone size, as once, few, many or a class for expanded clones.

clone_size | j_call | d_call | v_call | cdr3_aa | cdr3_nt
- | TRBJ1-1 | - | TRBV2 | CASIWEGTEAFF | TGTGCCAGCATTTGGGAGGGCACTGAAGCTTTCTTT
- | TRBJ1-3 | - | TRBV7-2 | CASSLVRVIYF | TGTGCCAGCAGCTTAGTCAGGGTCATATATTTT
few | TRBJ1-2 | TRBD1 | TRBV7-9 | CASSLGAGGRNYGYTF | TGTGCCAGCAGCCTGGGAGCAGGGGGCCGCAACTATGGCTACACCTTC
- | TRBJ1-2 | TRBD1 | TRBV9 | CASSVGGDRAVHGYTF | TGTGCCAGCAGCGTAGGGGGGGACAGGGCTGTGCATGGCTACACCTTC
- | TRBJ2-7 | TRBD2 | TRBV7-2 | CASSVTSGGAFEQYF | TGTGCCAGCAGCGTGACTAGCGGGGGGGCGTTTGAGCAGTACTTC
- | TRBJ1-6 | TRBD1 | TRBV4-3 | CASSRQGADNSPLHF | TGCGCCAGCAGCCGTCAGGGGGCGGATAATTCACCCCTCCACTTT
- | TRBJ2-7 | TRBD2 | TRBV6-1 | CASSEGGREHYEQYF | TGTGCCAGCAGCGAAGGTGGGAGGGAACACTACGAGCAGTACTTC
- | TRBJ2-2 | TRBD2 | TRBV29-1 | CSVDSAGAGTGELFF | TGCAGCGTTGATTCAGCGGGAGCGGGCACCGGGGAGCTGTTTTTT
- | TRBJ2-2 | TRBD2 | TRBV11-2 | CASSLGGRATGELFF | TGTGCCAGCAGCTTAGGCGGGAGGGCAACCGGGGAGCTGTTTTTT
- | TRBJ2-7 | - | TRBV27 | CASNPGEQYF | TGTGCCAGCAATCCGGGGGAGCAGTACTTC
- | TRBJ2-7 | - | TRBV6-1 | CASSEAYGVGLQYEQYF | TGTGCCAGCAGTGAAGCGTACGGAGTTGGCCTCCAGTACGAGCAGTACTTC
- | TRBJ1-5 | - | TRBV19 | CASSIRGPNQPQHF | TGTGCCAGTAGTATAAGGGGACCCAATCAGCCCCAGCATTTT
few | TRBJ2-2 | TRBD1 | TRBV19 | CASSRDRSNTGELFF | TGTGCCAGTAGTAGGGACAGGAGTAACACCGGGGAGCTGTTTTTT
- | TRBJ1-1 | TRBD1 | TRBV7-9 | CASSRGQGSEAFF | TGTGCCAGCAGCCGTGGACAGGGGAGTGAAGCTTTCTTT
- | TRBJ2-1 | - | TRBV5-1 | CASSPGQHNEQFF | TGCGCCAGCAGCCCCGGACAGCACAATGAGCAGTTCTTC
- | TRBJ1-1 | - | TRBV6-1 | CASSELVSRNTEAFF | TGTGCCAGCAGTGAATTGGTCAGCAGGAACACTGAAGCTTTCTTT
- | TRBJ2-5 | - | TRBV6-2/TRBV6-3 | CASSRYILGDQETQYF | TGTGCCAGCAGTCGCTATATACTAGGGGACCAAGAGACCCAGTACTTC
- | TRBJ2-1 | TRBD2 | TRBV12-5 | CASDPGLARDEQFF | TGTGCTAGTGACCCGGGACTAGCTCGTGATGAGCAGTTCTTC
- | TRBJ2-5 | - | TRBV7-6 | CASSRIQGGAPETQYF | TGTGCCAGCAGCAGAATACAGGGAGGGGCCCCAGAGACCCAGTACTTC
- | TRBJ1-6 | - | TRBV19 | CASRTREYNSPLHF | TGTGCCAGTAGGACCCGGGAGTATAATTCACCCCTCCACTTT
- | TRBJ2-1 | - | TRBV18 | CASSPPQGGTNEQFF | TGTGCCAGCTCACCGCCACAGGGGGGGACGAATGAGCAGTTCTTC
- | TRBJ1-2 | TRBD1 | TRBV5-1 | CASRLGQANYGYTF | TGCGCCAGCAGACTCGGACAGGCGAACTATGGCTACACCTTC
- | TRBJ2-4 | - | TRBV7-2 | CASSFSENIQYF | TGTGCCAGCAGCTTTTCAGAAAACATTCAGTACTTC
- | TRBJ2-5 | - | TRBV5-1 | CASSLMTGRDAQYF | TGCGCCAGCAGCTTGATGACAGGGCGGGATGCCCAGTACTTC
- | TRBJ2-3 | TRBD1 | TRBV27 | CASSWTGRPQYF | TGTGCCAGCAGTTGGACAGGTCGTCCGCAGTATTTT
- | TRBJ2-1 | TRBD2 | TRBV7-2 | CASSLYWAGGRNEQFF | TGTGCCAGCAGCTTATATTGGGCGGGAGGGCGTAATGAGCAGTTCTTC
- | TRBJ1-6 | TRBD1 | TRBV5-4 | CASSTGQGGNSPLHF | TGTGCCAGCAGCACCGGACAGGGAGGTAATTCACCCCTCCACTTT
- | TRBJ1-2 | - | TRBV5-6 | CASSLNVQFYGYTF | TGTGCCAGCAGCTTGAATGTACAGTTCTATGGCTACACCTTC
- | TRBJ2-1 | - | TRBV25-1 | CASKVGIEQFF | TGTGCCAGCAAGGTGGGAATCGAGCAGTTCTTC
few | TRBJ1-5 | - | TRBV3-1/TRBV3-2 | CASSQDGRCQPQHF | TGTGCCAGCAGCCAAGACGGACGGTGTCAGCCCCAGCATTTT
- | TRBJ2-1 | - | TRBV3-1/TRBV3-2 | CASSQDLGGNEQFF | TGTGCCAGCAGCCAAGATCTTGGGGGCAATGAGCAGTTCTTC
- | TRBJ2-1 | TRBD1 | TRBV15 | CATVRTGDHNEQFF | TGTGCCACGGTCCGGACAGGGGACCACAATGAGCAGTTCTTC
- | TRBJ1-1 | - | TRBV30 | CAWKQGAHFGEAFF | -
- | TRBJ2-3 | - | TRBV12-3/TRBV12-4 | CASSWDNTDTQYF | TGTGCCAGCAGTTGGGACAACACAGATACGCAGTATTTT
- | TRBJ1-5 | TRBD1 | TRBV29-1 | CSVEMDRDQPQHF | TGCAGCGTTGAAATGGACAGGGATCAGCCCCAGCATTTT
- | TRBJ2-4 | TRBD2 | TRBV27 | CATPAKARWKPDPGGLAKNIQYF | TGTGCCACCCCTGCGAAGGCACGGTGGAAACCTGACCCGGGGGGGTTGGCCAAAAACATTCAGTACTTC
few | TRBJ2-3 | - | TRBV5-1 | CASSLGGDRADTQYF | TGCGCCAGCAGCTTGGGGGGTGATAGGGCAGATACGCAGTATTTT
few | TRBJ2-7 | - | TRBV28 | CASRPYVLGTTSSYEQYF | TGTGCCAGCAGACCGTACGTTCTCGGGACCACCAGCTCCTACGAGCAGTACTTC
- | TRBJ1-1 | - | TRBV29-1 | CSVGGTFQGPNTEAFF | TGCAGCGTTGGGGGGACATTCCAGGGCCCGAACACTGAAGCTTTCTTT
- | TRBJ2-7 | - | TRBV6-5 | CASSYTIQTGSYEQYF | TGTGCCAGCAGTTACACGATACAGACAGGATCCTACGAGCAGTACTTC
- | TRBJ2-7 | TRBD1 | TRBV5-6 | CASSFGQGFYEQYF | TGTGCCAGCAGCTTTGGACAGGGATTCTACGAGCAGTACTTC
- | TRBJ2-3 | - | TRBV18 | CASSPPVNTDTQYF | TGTGCCAGCTCACCACCTGTAAACACAGATACGCAGTATTTT
- | TRBJ1-5 | - | TRBV12-3/TRBV12-4 | CASSARQAQPQHF | TGTGCCAGCAGTGCCCGACAGGCCCAGCCCCAGCATTTT
- | TRBJ2-6 | TRBD1 | TRBV7-2 | CASSTRQGAAPGGANVLTF | TGTGCCAGCAGCACCCGACAGGGGGCGGCGCCTGGTGGGGCCAACGTCCTGACTTTC
- | TRBJ2-1 | TRBD2 | TRBV18 | CASSLGLAGSNEQFF | TGTGCCAGCTCACTAGGACTAGCGGGCTCCAATGAGCAGTTCTTC
- | TRBJ1-3 | - | TRBV19 | CASMGGEVGGTIYF | TGTGCCAGTATGGGGGGGGAAGTCGGCGGCACCATATATTTT
- | TRBJ2-1 | - | TRBV7-9 | CASSLTGTGLHNEQFF | TGTGCCAGCAGCTTGACAGGGACGGGACTACACAATGAGCAGTTCTTC
- | TRBJ2-7 | - | TRBV19 | CASSDPGYRAYEQYF | TGTGCCAGTAGTGATCCTGGGTACCGCGCCTACGAGCAGTACTTC
- | TRBJ2-1 | TRBD1 | TRBV7-9 | CASSSRDRVNEQFF | TGTGCCAGCAGTTCCCGGGACAGGGTCAATGAGCAGTTCTTC
- | TRBJ2-3 | - | TRBV5-1 | CASSSRAGYPTDTQYF | TGCGCCAGCAGCTCCAGAGCGGGTTATCCCACAGATACGCAGTATTTT
once | TRBJ2-5 | - | TRBV9 | CASSVGSAGQETQYF | TGTGCCAGCAGCGTAGGATCGGCCGGTCAAGAGACCCAGTACTTC
- | TRBJ2-5 | - | TRBV9 | CASSHGDQETQYF | TGTGCCAGCAGCCATGGGGATCAAGAGACCCAGTACTTC
- | TRBJ2-7 | - | TRBV4-3 | CASSQDWGYGYEQYF | TGCGCCAGCAGCCAAGATTGGGGTTACGGGTACGAGCAGTACTTC
- | TRBJ2-5 | - | TRBV6-2/TRBV6-3 | CASSLEPKETQYF | TGTGCCAGCAGCCTCGAGCCGAAGGAGACCCAGTACTTC